Below, 21 T cell receptor beta chains from the same sample are listed, as sequenced in a study of blood T cell repertoires in COVID-19. Produced via immunoSEQ multiplex PCR; TCRdb's table is partial and in-frame only. This repertoire shows roughly 250,000 clones, approximately 87% found once; its top ten account for 10% to 15%. The sample was peripheral blood. These receptors were collected from a woman aged 25 to 45 with COVID-19, enrolled during active disease.

The CDR3 DNA is TGTGCCAGCAGCCATCGACTAGCGGGGGGGTTAGGGGAGCTGTTTTTT. As protein: CASSHRLAGGLGELFF. The J gene is TRBJ2-2, the V gene TRBV27, with 14 bases aligning to TRBD2. The CDR3 extends over 16 amino acids. J was trimmed by 8 bases and V by 6 bases; bases with no gene match: 8. Germline V CDR1 and CDR2: MNHEY, SMNVEV (reference sequence).

This chain uses TRBV2 with TRBJ2-3; 8 positions match TRBD2. The CDR3 totals 14 residues. In germline, CDR1 is SNHLY, CDR2 FYNNEI. The J segment lost 3 bases and the V segment lost 10 bases, leaving 9 bases of the junction unmatched. The CDR3 protein is CATGGGRKTDTQYF. The CDR3, as DNA: TGTGCCACCGGGGGGGGGCGTAAGACAGATACGCAGTATTTT. Variable domain in full (rest from reference TRBV2 and TRBJ2-3): EPEVTQTPSHQVTQMGQEVILRCVPISNHLYFYWYRQILGQKVEFLVSFYNNEISEKSEIFDDQFSVERPDGSNFTLKIRSTKLEDSAMYFCATGGGRKTDTQYFGPGTRLTVL.

This clone has more than one count but fewer than ten. The gene calls are TRBV7-9 and TRBJ2-5; no definite D call. Trimming stripped 4 bases from V and 5 bases from J, with 14 bases between. CDR1 and CDR2 from the germline V gene are SEHNR and FQNEAQ (reference sequence). This CDR3 comprises 14 residues. The CDR3 nucleotides are TGTGCCAGCAGCTACGAAAGCCGGTTGGAGACCCAGTACTTC. Its protein is CASSYESRLETQYF.

V usage is TRBV7-9 and J usage is TRBJ2-3; 9 bases fit TRBD1. Per the germline V gene, CDR1 is SEHNR and CDR2 is FQNEAQ (reference sequence). The CDR3 is 17 amino acids. V shed 1 base, J shed 6 bases, and the junction held 11 bases outside the gene matches. The CDR3 DNA is TGTGCCAGCAGCTTAGTCCGGGACAGGGTTTCCAAGGATACGCAGTATTTT. Translation: CASSLVRDRVSKDTQYF. Full variable domain (rest looked up from reference TRBV7-9 and TRBJ2-3): DTGVSQNPRHKITKRGQNVTFRCDPISEHNRLYWYRQTLGQGPEFLTYFQNEAQLEKSRLLSDRFSAERPKGSFSTLEIQRTEQGDSAMYLCASSLVRDRVSKDTQYFGPGTRLTVL.

This clone was counted between two and nine times. The rearrangement links TRBV6-5 to TRBJ1-2, with D unclear. V dropped 5 bases and J dropped 6 bases, with 16 bases sitting between them. Germline V lookup: CDR1 MNHEY, CDR2 SVGAGI. The CDR3 sequence is 14 residues long. CDR3 sequence reads: CASSPIARRDGYTF. The CDR3 DNA is TGTGCCAGCAGTCCTATTGCCAGGCGGGATGGCTACACCTTC.

CDR3 bases: TGTGCCTGGAGTCCCCCGGGACAGGGAGCGGGAGATACGCAGTATTTT. This gives the protein CAWSPPGQGAGDTQYF. This chain joins TRBV30 and TRBJ2-3; 9 bases are a match to TRBD1. CDR3 length equals 16 residues. With V trimmed by 2 bases and J by 5 bases, 11 bases remained unmatched. Germline CDR1 GTSNPN, CDR2 SVGIG (reference sequence).

V gene TRBV18 combines with J gene TRBJ2-5, with D possibly matching TRBD2 (7 bases). CDR1 and CDR2 (germline): KGHSH, LQKENI. The V gene lost 2 bases and the J gene lost 5 bases, with 15 bases spanning the gap. The CDR3 runs 15 residues. In DNA form, the CDR3 reads TGTGCCAGCTCACCATTTACGGGGGGCCGGGAGACCCAGTACTTC. This translates into CASSPFTGGRETQYF.

This clone came up once. The CDR3: CASSRGTNTYNEQFF. CDR3 bases: TGTGCCAGCAGCCGAGGGACTAACACCTACAATGAGCAGTTCTTC. The chain couples TRBV11-2 to TRBJ2-1; 7 bases match TRBD2. The germline V gene encodes CDR1 SGHAT and CDR2 FQNNGV. V trimming: 5 bases; J trimming: 2 bases; junction bases outside the gene matches: 6. This CDR3 has 15 amino acids.

The rearrangement uses TRBV18 and TRBJ1-5; TRBD1 matches at 8 bases. Germline CDR1 and CDR2: KGHSH and LQKENI. The CDR3 length is 17 residues. The V segment lost 2 bases and the J segment 0 bases; nucleotides outside the gene matches: 6. CDR3 bases: TGTGCCAGCTCACCAAGTGGACAGGGTGATAGCAATCAGCCCCAGCATTTT. This translates into CASSPSGQGDSNQPQHF.

The chain carries TRBV13 and TRBJ2-1; 7 nucleotides agree with TRBD1. Germline CDR1 reads PRHDT; CDR2 reads FYEKMQ (reference sequence). The V and J ends lost 4 bases and 7 bases, in that order; junction bases with no gene match: 7. The CDR3 spans 14 residues. This chain's CDR3 is CASSYYRGTNEQFF. The CDR3 bases are TGTGCCAGCAGCTACTACAGGGGTACGAATGAGCAGTTCTTC.

The sample holds one count of this clone. This chain joins TRBV5-1 and TRBJ2-1; possible D gene TRBD1, 6 bases. The CDR3 is 15 residues long. CDR1 and CDR2 from the germline V gene are SGHRS and YFSETQ. Between the trimmed V and J ends, which lost 3 bases and 1 base, there was a span of 11 bases. CDR3 protein: CASSSRQDSYNEQFF. The CDR3 nucleotides read TGCGCCAGCAGCTCGCGACAGGATTCCTACAATGAGCAGTTCTTC.

The V gene is TRBV7-2, the J gene TRBJ2-3; 7 bases align to TRBD1. After removal of 5 bases from V and 10 bases from J, the junction contained 12 bases not matched to a gene. The V gene's germline CDR1 is SGHTA and CDR2 FQGNSA. This CDR3 has 14 amino acids. The CDR3 DNA follows: TGTGCCAGCAGCCCCGGGACAGTAGGGCAGGCGCAGTATTTT. Amino acids: CASSPGTVGQAQYF.

V is TRBV7-2 and J is TRBJ2-5, with 7 positions matching TRBD1. CDR3 size: 16 residues. Trimming cost V 5 bases and J 2 bases; bases outside gene matches: 11. The germline V gene has CDR1 SGHTA and CDR2 FQGNSA. This CDR3 reads CASSKGQVNPQETQYF. In DNA form, the CDR3 reads TGTGCCAGCAGCAAAGGACAGGTTAACCCACAAGAGACCCAGTACTTC.

Many counts were recorded for this clone. This chain links TRBV19 with TRBJ2-1; 7 bases line up with TRBD2. Germline V gene lookup returns CDR1 LNHDA and CDR2 SQIVND (reference sequence). Trimming cost V 9 bases and J 3 bases; bases outside gene matches: 8. This CDR3 is built from 14 residues. CDR3 nucleotides: TGTGCCAGCCTCAGAGGCGGGGGCTACAATGAGCAGTTCTTC. It translates to CASLRGGGYNEQFF. Full variable domain (missing parts from reference TRBV19 and TRBJ2-1): DGGITQSPKYLFRKEGQNVTLSCEQNLNHDAMYWYRQDPGQGLRLIYYSQIVNDFQKGDIAEGYSVSREKKESFPLTVTSAQKNPTAFYLCASLRGGGYNEQFFGPGTRLTVL.

The chain has TRBV15 and TRBJ1-2; 7 nucleotides agree with TRBD1. Germline V gene sequence: CDR1 LNHNV, CDR2 YYDKDF (reference sequence). The CDR3 covers 15 residues. J lost 2 bases, V lost 0 bases, and 3 bases had no gene match. CDR3 amino acids: CATSREKGQNYGYTF. In DNA, the CDR3 is TGTGCCACCAGCAGAGAAAAGGGACAGAACTATGGCTACACCTTC.

This chain joins TRBV7-9 and TRBJ1-2; D is possibly TRBD1 (6 bases). V was cut by 2 bases and J by 4 bases, with 14 bases left in between. The CDR3 is made up of 15 amino acids. Germline V gives CDR1 SEHNR, CDR2 FQNEAQ (reference sequence). This chain's CDR3 is CASSLWDTLGYGYTF. The CDR3 coding sequence is TGTGCCAGCAGCTTATGGGACACACTTGGCTATGGCTACACCTTC.

The V gene is TRBV10-3, the J gene TRBJ2-5; D remains ambiguous. The CDR3 extends over 13 amino acids. V was cut by 4 bases and J by 4 bases, with 10 bases left in between. Germline CDR1 and CDR2: ENHRY and SYGVKD. CDR3 region: CAISGSLRETQYF. Here the CDR3 DNA reads TGTGCCATCAGTGGGTCTCTGAGAGAGACCCAGTACTTC.

The chain has TRBV5-4 and TRBJ2-5; TRBD2 might be the D (5 bases). The CDR3 has 13 residues. The germline CDR1 and CDR2 sequences are SGHNT and YYREEE (reference sequence). Trimming stripped 0 bases from V and 5 bases from J, with 8 bases between. In DNA form, the CDR3 reads TGTGCCAGCAGCTTGGGCGGGTTTGAGACCCAGTACTTC. The encoded protein is CASSLGGFETQYF. Full variable domain (missing parts from reference TRBV5-4 and TRBJ2-5): ETGVTQSPTHLIKTRGQQVTLRCSSQSGHNTVSWYQQALGQGPQFIFQYYREEENGRGNFPPRFSGLQFPNYSSELNVNALELDDSALYLCASSLGGFETQYFGPGTRLLVL.

Points on this clone: The same CDR3 can be traced to other DNA sequences in this sample. The V call is TRBV5-4, the J call TRBJ2-7; D unclear. Between the trimmed V and J ends, which lost 0 bases and 3 bases, there was a span of 7 bases. The CDR3 runs to 13 residues. Germline V gives CDR1 SGHNT, CDR2 YYREEE (reference sequence). The chain's CDR3 is CASSLGQLYEQYF. Here the CDR3 DNA reads TGTGCCAGCAGCTTGGGTCAACTCTACGAGCAGTACTTC.

The chain couples TRBV5-6 to TRBJ2-7; D remains ambiguous. CDR3 length: 11 amino acids. Germline CDR1 reads SGHDT; CDR2 reads YYEEEE. V shed 3 bases and J shed 7 bases, with 8 bases lying between them. The CDR3 coding sequence is TGTGCCAGCAGCTCCCTAGGTGAGCAGTACTTC. It translates to CASSSLGEQYF.

The chain links TRBV11-2 to TRBJ2-2; D possibly corresponds to TRBD2 (5 bases). CDR3 length equals 12 residues. Germline lookup yields CDR1 SGHAT and CDR2 FQNNGV. The ends were cut back, 8 bases at V and 5 bases at J, with 9 bases in the middle. CDR3 DNA: TGTGCCAGCCCCGGGAAGACCGGGGAGCTGTTTTTT. It encodes CASPGKTGELFF.